Listed below are T cell receptor beta chains from one sample, sequenced in a study of cytomegalovirus exposure and HLA in healthy donors. Clones were sequenced by immunoSEQ multiplex PCR, and TCRdb holds only the in-frame ones, with some missing. The table lists approximately 150,000 clones, approximately 90% of them singletons, with over 0.8% in the top ten. Sequenced input: PBMCs. The receptors stem from a woman in her twenties or thirties in good health and CMV-seronegative. The CDR3 runs from the conserved cysteine through the conserved F or W. A D gene is named only where the DNA matches it firmly. Rows may omit the clone size; those that give it use once, few, many or a size class.

J gene | D gene | clone size | V gene | CDR3 protein | CDR3 DNA
TRBJ2-7 | TRBD2 | - | TRBV13 | CASSRGGGDTHEQYF | TGTGCCAGCAGCCGGGGCGGGGGGGACACCCACGAGCAGTACTTC
TRBJ1-1 | - | - | TRBV9 | CASSAQTALNTEAFF | TGTGCCAGCAGCGCCCAGACAGCTCTTAACACTGAAGCTTTCTTT
TRBJ1-1 | TRBD1 | - | TRBV7-9 | CASSLGGGGNTEAFF | TGTGCCAGCAGCTTAGGAGGGGGCGGGAACACTGAAGCTTTCTTT
TRBJ2-1 | TRBD1 | - | TRBV11-3 | CASSLEDRGSYNEQFF | TGTGCCAGCAGCTTGGAGGACAGGGGATCCTACAATGAGCAGTTCTTC
TRBJ2-7 | - | - | TRBV7-6 | CASRGLSYEQYF | TGTGCCAGCAGGGGCCTCTCCTACGAGCAGTACTTC
TRBJ1-1 | - | - | TRBV27 | CASSSAPWNTEAFF | TGTGCCAGCAGTTCCGCGCCCTGGAACACTGAAGCTTTCTTT
TRBJ1-2 | - | few | TRBV10-1 | CASSDGDYGYTF | TGCGCCAGCAGTGACGGAGACTATGGCTACACCTTC
TRBJ2-1 | TRBD2 | once | TRBV7-6 | CASSLRTSESEQFF | TGTGCCAGCAGCCTTCGGACTAGTGAGAGTGAGCAGTTCTTC
TRBJ2-7 | TRBD2 | - | TRBV7-6 | CASSLEREGLEQYF | TGTGCCAGCAGCTTAGAACGGGAGGGCCTCGAGCAGTACTTC
TRBJ1-1 | - | - | TRBV7-9 | CASSDFPEAFF | TGTGCCAGCAGCGACTTCCCTGAAGCTTTCTTT
TRBJ2-7 | TRBD1 | once | TRBV5-1 | CASSLGATGGDEQYF | TGCGCCAGCAGCTTGGGAGCGACAGGGGGCGACGAGCAGTACTTC
TRBJ2-2 | TRBD1 | - | TRBV27 | CASSLLGGQGYTGELFF | TGTGCCAGCAGTTTATTGGGGGGACAGGGGTACACCGGGGAGCTGTTTTTT
TRBJ2-7 | - | - | TRBV5-5 | CASSFDIYEQYF | TGTGCCAGCAGCTTTGACATCTACGAGCAGTACTTC
TRBJ2-7 | TRBD1 | - | TRBV25-1 | CASSAIPGTDSYEQYF | TGTGCCAGCAGTGCTATCCCCGGGACAGACTCCTACGAGCAGTACTTC
TRBJ2-1 | TRBD1 | - | TRBV5-1 | CASSHGQGAREQFF | TGCGCCAGCAGTCATGGACAGGGGGCGCGAGAGCAGTTCTTC
TRBJ1-1 | - | few | TRBV2 | CASSRGGVSNTEAFF | TGTGCCAGCAGCCGGGGCGGGGTTTCGAACACTGAAGCTTTCTTT
TRBJ2-5 | TRBD2 | - | TRBV9 | CASSVEASGGGETQYF | TGTGCCAGCAGCGTAGAGGCTAGCGGGGGTGGAGAGACCCAGTACTTC
TRBJ2-1 | TRBD2 | - | TRBV5-1 | CASSLALAADNEQFF | TGCGCCAGCAGCTTGGCCCTAGCGGCCGACAATGAGCAGTTCTTC
TRBJ2-2 | TRBD1 | - | TRBV13 | CASSLRDRLLAGELFF | TGTGCCAGCAGTCTTCGGGACAGACTTTTAGCCGGGGAGCTGTTTTTT
TRBJ1-4 | - | few | TRBV27 | CASSLSRGLNEKLFF | TGTGCCAGCAGTTTATCGCGAGGGCTTAATGAAAAACTGTTTTTT
TRBJ2-1 | TRBD2 | - | TRBV11-3 | CASGTSGRANEQFF | TGTGCCAGCGGGACTAGCGGTAGGGCCAATGAGCAGTTCTTC
TRBJ2-7 | TRBD1 | - | TRBV7-8 | CASSLTDRLSEQYF | TGTGCCAGCAGCTTAACGGACAGGTTAAGCGAGCAGTACTTC
TRBJ2-1 | TRBD2 | - | TRBV7-3 | CASNEGPSGRAEQFF | TGTGCCAGCAATGAGGGGCCTAGCGGGAGGGCAGAGCAGTTCTTC
TRBJ2-7 | TRBD1 | - | TRBV28 | CASSRGQYYEQYF | TGTGCCAGCAGTAGGGGACAGTACTACGAGCAGTACTTC
TRBJ2-1 | TRBD2 | once | TRBV28 | CASTNSGSSYNEQFF | TGTGCCAGCACCAATAGCGGGAGCTCCTACAATGAGCAGTTCTTC
TRBJ2-7 | - | - | TRBV2 | CASSPVGAGYEQYF | TGTGCCAGCAGTCCGGTGGGGGCTGGGTACGAGCAGTACTTC
TRBJ1-5 | - | - | TRBV5-5 | CASSLSPGTSRPQHF | TGTGCCAGCAGCTTGAGCCCAGGTACCAGTAGGCCCCAGCATTTT
TRBJ2-3 | TRBD2 | once | TRBV7-9 | CASSLLAATTDTQYF | TGTGCCAGCAGCCTACTAGCGGCCACCACAGATACGCAGTATTTT
TRBJ2-4 | - | once | TRBV29-1 | CSGDRLNKNIQYF | TGCAGCGGTGACAGGCTTAACAAAAACATTCAGTACTTC
TRBJ2-1 | - | - | TRBV6-5 | CASSYGAGIRNEQFF | TGTGCCAGCAGTTATGGGGCGGGGATCAGGAATGAGCAGTTCTTC
TRBJ2-2 | TRBD1 | once | TRBV5-1 | CASSAGTGWPGELFF | TGCGCCAGCAGCGCAGGGACAGGGTGGCCCGGGGAGCTGTTTTTT
TRBJ2-5 | - | - | TRBV18 | CASSQDQSGETQYF | TGTGCCAGCTCCCAAGACCAGAGCGGGGAGACCCAGTACTTC
TRBJ2-7 | - | - | TRBV7-9 | CSSSAQGSEQYF | TGTTCCAGCAGCGCACAGGGTTCCGAGCAGTACTTC
TRBJ2-7 | TRBD2 | - | TRBV27 | CASSQLGTSGNGRSYEQYF | TGTGCCAGCAGTCAACTCGGGACTAGCGGGAACGGCCGGTCCTACGAGCAGTACTTC
TRBJ2-2 | - | once | TRBV5-5 | CASSLQGLNTGELFF | TGTGCCAGCAGCCTACAGGGCTTGAACACCGGGGAGCTGTTTTTT
TRBJ2-7 | TRBD2 | - | TRBV19 | CATVSGGTLYEQYF | TGTGCCACAGTCAGCGGGGGGACACTCTACGAGCAGTACTTC
TRBJ1-5 | - | few | TRBV16 | CASSPGGQPQHF | TGTGCCAGCAGCCCGGGGGGTCAGCCCCAGCATTTT
TRBJ1-2 | - | - | TRBV6-5 | CASRPAGATRYGYTF | TGTGCCAGCAGACCCGCAGGGGCCACGCGTTATGGCTACACCTTC
TRBJ2-3 | TRBD1 | - | TRBV27 | CASSLDRGTDTQYF | TGTGCCAGCAGTTTAGACAGGGGTACAGATACGCAGTATTTT
TRBJ1-1 | - | - | TRBV11-2 | CASRGQTNTEAFF | TGTGCCAGCAGAGGACAGACGAACACTGAAGCTTTCTTT
TRBJ2-5 | - | - | TRBV19 | CASSIWASLQETQYF | TGTGCCAGTAGTATCTGGGCCAGCCTCCAAGAGACCCAGTACTTC
TRBJ1-6 | TRBD1 | - | TRBV2 | CASSEMGQGGSPLHF | TGTGCCAGCAGTGAAATGGGACAGGGTGGGTCACCCCTCCACTTT
TRBJ1-5 | - | - | TRBV7-8 | CASSLAAGANQPQHF | TGTGCCAGCAGCTTAGCGGCAGGGGCAAATCAGCCCCAGCATTTT
TRBJ2-7 | TRBD2 | - | TRBV28 | CASSLGGWEYEQYF | TGTGCCAGCAGTTTGGGGGGGTGGGAGTACGAGCAGTACTTC
TRBJ1-6 | - | - | TRBV6-1 | CASSEQDSSSYNSPLHF | TGTGCCAGCAGTGAACAGGACAGCAGCTCCTATAATTCACCCCTCCACTTT
TRBJ2-5 | - | - | TRBV28 | CASSRPSIGQQETQYF | TGTGCCAGCAGCCGACCAAGTATAGGACAACAAGAGACCCAGTACTTC
TRBJ2-7 | - | - | TRBV27 | CASSLGQTYEQYF | TGTGCCAGCAGTTTAGGTCAGACATACGAGCAGTACTTC